This TCR beta chain emerged from a study of T cells in Graves' hyperthyroidism and ophthalmopathy. Amplified TCR beta CDR3 regions came from RNA transcripts. The study used the HTBI primer set for a first-round RT-PCR of the TCR CDR3. Each CDR3 protein gets one entry after TCRdb re-called the multiplex PCR reads with MiXCR. The profile shows a few hundred thousand distinct CDR3 sequences, more than 15% of them singletons. General study results and limits: The model forecast ophthalmopathy, anticipating it by a median about six months before onset.

Stability of Graves' hyperthyroidism was defined as absent ophthalmopathy progression within 18 months. 10 ml of fresh peripheral blood supplied the PBMCs. Germline trimming cut 3 bases from V and 2 bases from J; bases unmatched to any gene: 8. Germline V gene sequence: CDR1 SGHRS, CDR2 YFSETQ. CDR3 length: 16 residues. In its sample, this clonotype was seen many times. The antigen remains unidentified. V is TRBV5-1 and J is TRBJ1-3; 7 positions match TRBD1. This clonotype was obtained from a woman aged 25 to 39 with Graves' hyperthyroidism. Material: blood. The CDR3 spells CASSYSDREAGNTIYF. The CDR3 bases are TGCGCCAGCAGCTATTCCGACAGGGAGGCTGGAAACACCATATATTTT.